This T cell receptor (beta chain) was observed in a study of identical twins. Study-wide points: The models systematically underestimated how much out-of-frame TCR alpha was shared in monozygotic twins.

At least ten counts were recorded for this clonotype. Antigen specificity is unknown. TCRdb recomputed calls from the 5' RACE reads with MiXCR, one row per CDR3 protein. The sample records roughly 700,000 distinct CDR3 sequences, over 8.5% being singletons. This CDR3 comprises 13 residues. J lost 3 bases, V lost 4 bases, and 2 bases had no gene match. Germline CDR1 is SGHRS and CDR2 is YFSETQ. This sample was also put to use in a study of yellow fever vaccine responses in identical twins.

Sample: PBMCs. This chain links TRBV5-1 with TRBJ2-3; 7 bases are a match to TRBD1. The TCR originated in a woman under 30 in good health. CDR3 coding DNA: TGCGCCAGCAGCCGGGACAGAACAGATACGCAGTATTTT. Translation gives CASSRDRTDTQYF.